The sequence of this T cell receptor (beta chain) was determined in a study of T cells after yellow fever vaccination. The CDR3 loop spans 16 amino acids. Germline CDR1 and CDR2: LGHNA and YSLEER. V was clipped by 0 bases and J by 6 bases, with 17 bases between them. The table lists this clonotype with a few counts. Its target is unknown. Production of TCR cDNA was by 5'RACE template switching, which also added a universal primer site and UMIs. Via MiXCR, TCRdb re-called the 5' RACE reads, giving one row per CDR3 protein. Counted here are 60,000 to 95,000 distinct CDR3 sequences, roughly 7% occurring once; the ten biggest clones make up approximately 30%. Findings of the study overall: Re-detected after boosting: most primary clones, 96% of CD4 and over 80% of CD8.

The chain has TRBV4-3 and TRBJ1-2; maybe TRBD1 (6 bases). The specimen comprised CD8+ T cells sorted from PBMCs, sampled more than 8 days after the first yellow fever vaccination. This clonotype was obtained from a man younger than 30 who received the YFV17D yellow fever vaccine. This chain's CDR3 is CASSQEGTTGFHGYTF. The CDR3 region has the DNA TGCGCCAGCAGCCAAGAGGGCACCACAGGGTTTCATGGCTACACCTTC.